The 30 T cell receptor beta chains presented below share a single source sample, sequenced in a study of CD8 T cells in Susac syndrome. An input of about 0.5 to 1 ug of RNA was subjected to reverse transcription using random hexamers. TCRdb called the immunoSEQ multiplex PCR reads again in MiXCR, with one record for every CDR3 protein. In the table there are about 130,000 distinct CDR3 sequences, 90% to 95% of which are singletons. The sample taken for sequencing was CD4+ T cells from PBMCs. The receptor set was obtained from a human donor in good health.

V gene TRBV28 combines with J gene TRBJ1-5; D possibly corresponds to TRBD1 (5 bases). V was cut by 1 base and J by 4 bases, with 11 bases left in between. CDR3 length equals 15 residues. Germline V gene sequence: CDR1 MDHEN, CDR2 SYDVKM. The CDR3 protein is CASSLFRVSNQPQHF. The CDR3 region has the DNA TGTGCCAGCAGTTTATTCAGGGTCTCAAATCAGCCCCAGCATTTT.

The chain is built from TRBV9 and TRBJ1-1; D is unclear. The germline V gene encodes CDR1 SGDLS and CDR2 YYNGEE. The ends were cut back, 0 bases at V and 11 bases at J, with 11 bases in the middle. CDR3 size: 12 residues. Here the CDR3 reads CASSVGAHGAFF. CDR3 coding DNA: TGTGCCAGCAGCGTAGGGGCCCACGGCGCTTTCTTT.

This clonotype was picked up a small number of times. The chain joins TRBV5-1 to TRBJ2-2; 7 nucleotides match TRBD2. The V segment lost 4 bases and the J segment 4 bases; nucleotides outside the gene matches: 4. The CDR3 extends over 14 amino acids. Germline CDR1 reads SGHRS; CDR2 reads YFSETQ. The DNA of the CDR3 is TGCGCCAGCAGCCCGGGGACTACCACCGGGGAGCTGTTTTTT. Amino acid sequence: CASSPGTTTGELFF.

This clonotype was counted a single time. J is TRBJ2-7 and V is TRBV12-3 or TRBV12-4, with D maybe TRBD1 (5 bases). The CDR3 runs 14 residues. Trimming took 4 bases from V and 4 from J, leaving 14 bases between them. The CDR3 DNA follows: TGTGCCAGCAGTTCAGGAGCTAGGGGTTACGAGCAGTACTTC. It specifies CASSSGARGYEQYF.

The J gene is TRBJ2-7, the V gene TRBV10-3; D is possibly TRBD2 (6 bases). V lost 8 bases and J lost 7, with 9 bases in between. CDR3 size: 10 residues. Germline V gives CDR1 ENHRY, CDR2 SYGVKD. The CDR3 region is CAIGEEEQYF. The CDR3 DNA follows: TGTGCCATCGGGGAGGAAGAGCAGTACTTC.

V usage is TRBV3-1 and J usage is TRBJ1-1; 10 nucleotides match TRBD1. CDR1 LGHDT and CDR2 YNNKEL come from the germline V gene (reference sequence). Trimming removed 4 bases from V and 4 bases from J; junction bases left unmatched: 9. This CDR3 spans 16 amino acids. The CDR3 loop is CASSPTFRTGGTEAFF. As DNA, the CDR3 is TGTGCCAGCAGCCCCACCTTTAGGACAGGGGGCACTGAAGCTTTCTTT.

The CDR3 DNA is TGCAGCGTTGTTGCCAGAGAAGCTTTCTTT. This sequence encodes CSVVAREAFF. The chain combines TRBV29-1 with TRBJ1-1, with D unresolved. This CDR3 has 10 amino acids. V dropped 4 bases and J dropped 8 bases, with 8 bases sitting between them. The V gene's germline CDR1 is SQVTM and CDR2 ANQGSEA. Full variable domain (remainder filled in from reference TRBV29-1 and TRBJ1-1): SAVISQKPSRDICQRGTSLTIQCQVDSQVTMMFWYRQQPGQSLTLIATANQGSEATYESGFVIDKFPISRPNLTFSTLTVSNMSPEDSSIYLCSVVAREAFFGQGTRLTVV.

The chain combines TRBV11-2 with TRBJ2-1; tentatively, D is TRBD2 (5 bases). Germline V gives CDR1 SGHAT, CDR2 FQNNGV. Trimming stripped 6 bases from V and 10 bases from J, with 19 bases between. The CDR3 spans 14 residues. CDR3 residues: CASRGDRTGWEQFF. DNA for the CDR3: TGTGCCAGCAGGGGTGATCGGACGGGGTGGGAGCAGTTCTTC.

The chain employs TRBV5-1 and TRBJ1-4; D uncertain. Trimming took off 0 bases at V and 0 bases at J, with 12 bases between the two ends. There are 17 residues in the CDR3. CDR1 SGHRS and CDR2 YFSETQ come from the germline V gene. The CDR3 protein is CASSLGGHTATNEKLFF. CDR3 in DNA: TGCGCCAGCAGCTTGGGAGGCCATACAGCAACTAATGAAAAACTGTTTTTT. The variable domain in full, with the rest retrieved from reference TRBV5-1 and TRBJ1-4, is KAGVTQTPRYLIKTRGQQVTLSCSPISGHRSVSWYQQTPGQGLQFLFEYFSETQRNKGNFPGRFSGRQFSNSRSEMNVSTLELGDSALYLCASSLGGHTATNEKLFFGSGTQLSVL.

V gene TRBV28 combines with J gene TRBJ2-3; the D gene is possibly TRBD2 (6 bases). This CDR3 has 14 residues. Germline V lookup: CDR1 MDHEN, CDR2 SYDVKM. Deletions cut 3 bases from V and 6 bases from J, with 13 bases between. CDR3 DNA sequence: TGTGCCAGCAGTTTTGACCCTCGGGAGGATACGCAGTATTTT. Protein sequence: CASSFDPREDTQYF.

The gene calls are TRBV9 and TRBJ1-1, with D tentatively TRBD1 (6 bases). Germline V gene data show CDR1 as SGDLS and CDR2 as YYNGEE. The CDR3 totals 13 residues. Deletions cut 3 bases from V and 8 bases from J, with 14 bases between. This CDR3 reads CASSALGAQEAFF. CDR3 in DNA: TGTGCCAGCAGCGCTCTGGGGGCTCAGGAAGCTTTCTTT. Based on the CDR3 plus reference TRBV9 and TRBJ1-1, the full variable domain is DSGVTQTPKHLITATGQRVTLRCSPRSGDLSVYWYQQSLDQGLQFLIQYYNGEERAKGNILERFSAQQFPDLHSELNLSSLELGDSALYFCASSALGAQEAFFGQGTRLTVV.

This chain uses TRBV5-1 with TRBJ2-3; a weak D match, TRBD2 (5 bases). The CDR3 length is 14 residues. Germline CDR1 SGHRS, CDR2 YFSETQ. V lost 4 bases and J lost 0, with 9 bases in between. The CDR3 here is CASSGGGSTDTQYF. CDR3 nucleotide sequence: TGCGCCAGCAGCGGAGGCGGGAGCACAGATACGCAGTATTTT.

The V gene is TRBV19, the J gene TRBJ2-6; no reliable D call. V lost 3 bases and J 2 bases, leaving 8 bases between the germline ends. Germline loops: CDR1 LNHDA, CDR2 SQIVND (reference sequence). This CDR3 spans 15 amino acids. CDR3 sequence (DNA): TGTGCCAGTAGTATGTCCAGAACTGGGGCCAACGTCCTGACTTTC. Its protein is CASSMSRTGANVLTF.

The gene calls are TRBV3-1 and TRBJ1-1; D is perhaps TRBD1 (5 bases). CDR1 is LGHDT, CDR2 YNNKEL, per germline (reference sequence). This CDR3 comprises 16 residues. V lost 0 bases, J lost 4 bases, and 15 bases lay in between. The CDR3 spells CASSQDWAAGATEAFF. The DNA for the CDR3 is TGTGCCAGCAGCCAAGATTGGGCCGCCGGGGCCACTGAAGCTTTCTTT.

V is TRBV3-1 and J is TRBJ2-3, with TRBD2 identical over 7 bases. V lost 4 bases, J lost 3 bases, and 10 bases stayed unmatched. The germline V gene has CDR1 LGHDT and CDR2 YNNKEL (reference sequence). This CDR3 spans 16 amino acids. CDR3 in amino acids: CASSPLRTSSTDTQYF. DNA of the CDR3: TGTGCCAGCAGCCCCCTCAGGACTAGTTCAACAGATACGCAGTATTTT.

V and J are TRBV29-1 and TRBJ2-6; D remains unclear. Germline-derived CDR1 and CDR2 are SQVTM and ANQGSEA. The CDR3 totals 13 residues. V gave up 7 bases and J gave up 0 bases, with 7 bases separating them. In DNA form, the CDR3 reads TGCAGCGCTCGATACTCTGGGGCCAACGTCCTGACTTTC. Its translation is CSARYSGANVLTF.

J is TRBJ2-3 and V is TRBV24-1; D call uncertain. Germline lookup yields CDR1 KGHDR and CDR2 SFDVKD. CDR3 length: 11 amino acids. V gave up 5 bases and J gave up 6 bases, with 5 bases separating them. CDR3 coding DNA: TGTGCCACCAGTGCCGGCGATACGCAGTATTTT. It encodes CATSAGDTQYF.

In this sample, this clonotype turned up once. The V and J genes are TRBV20-1 and TRBJ2-3; 10 nucleotides agree with TRBD2. The CDR3 covers 13 residues. CDR1 and CDR2 (germline): DFQATT, SNEGSKA (reference sequence). The ends lost 8 bases at V and 0 bases at J; junction bases unmatched: 2. Here the CDR3 DNA reads TGCAGTAGACTAGCGGGTAGCACAGATACGCAGTATTTT. Amino acids: CSRLAGSTDTQYF.

This chain joins TRBV19 and TRBJ2-7, with TRBD2 matching over 14 bases. J was trimmed by 7 bases and V by 6 bases; bases with no gene match: 8. Germline lookup yields CDR1 LNHDA and CDR2 SQIVND (reference sequence). The CDR3 covers 15 residues. CDR3: CASSPGTSGSGEQYF. In DNA form, the CDR3 reads TGTGCCAGTAGCCCCGGGACTAGCGGGAGTGGTGAGCAGTACTTC.

The chain employs TRBV7-2 and TRBJ2-4, with 11 bases lining up with TRBD2. Trimming cost V 5 bases and J 9 bases; bases outside gene matches: 6. Germline CDR1 and CDR2: SGHTA and FQGNSA. This CDR3 is 14 amino acids long. The DNA for the CDR3 is TGTGCCAGCAGCGCAACTAGCGGGAGTGGCATTCAGTACTTC. It specifies CASSATSGSGIQYF.

J is TRBJ1-2 and V is TRBV29-1; 9 nucleotides match TRBD1. CDR3 length: 12 amino acids. V was clipped by 7 bases and J by 5 bases; unmatched bases: 5. CDR1 SQVTM and CDR2 ANQGSEA come from the germline V gene. The CDR3 protein is CSAPTGGYGYTF. Here the CDR3 DNA reads TGCAGCGCCCCGACAGGGGGATATGGCTACACCTTC.

The chain recombines TRBV29-1 with TRBJ2-5; D is perhaps TRBD2 (6 bases). CDR3 size: 14 residues. Germline V gives CDR1 SQVTM, CDR2 ANQGSEA. V lost 1 base to trimming and J lost 2 bases, with 11 bases between them. The CDR3 is CSVEGGDAQETQYF. CDR3 DNA: TGCAGCGTTGAAGGCGGGGATGCTCAAGAGACCCAGTACTTC.

The J gene is TRBJ2-1, the V gene TRBV4-2; D is possibly TRBD1 or TRBD2 (5 bases each). Germline lookup yields CDR1 LGHNA and CDR2 YNFKEQ. The CDR3 covers 15 residues. The V end lost 1 base, the J end lost 9 bases, and 16 bases lay between the germline ends. The chain's CDR3 is CASSQVGTRGAEQFF. The CDR3 DNA reads as TGTGCCAGCAGCCAAGTCGGAACTAGGGGTGCTGAGCAGTTCTTC.

The V call is TRBV29-1, the J call TRBJ2-4; 8 bases are shared with TRBD1. Germline V gene lookup returns CDR1 SQVTM and CDR2 ANQGSEA. V was clipped by 6 bases and J by 10 bases; unmatched bases: 8. This CDR3 is 12 amino acids long. The CDR3 loop reads CSVELTGEIQYF. The CDR3 nucleotides read TGCAGCGTCGAGCTGACAGGGGAGATTCAGTACTTC.

The chain joins TRBV7-9 to TRBJ2-7; 9 nucleotides match TRBD1. CDR3 length equals 14 residues. Trimming took 6 bases from V and 6 from J; bases not matched to a gene: 9. The germline V gene has CDR1 SEHNR and CDR2 FQNEAQ (reference sequence). CDR3 amino acids: CASSFRDRVVEQYF. In DNA, the CDR3 is TGTGCCAGCAGTTTCCGGGACAGGGTTGTCGAGCAGTACTTC.

This clonotype was counted once. This chain uses TRBV20-1 with TRBJ2-2; 8 bases agree with TRBD1. The CDR3 spans 14 residues. Trimming at V came to 5 bases and at J to 6 bases, leaving 8 bases not matched to a gene. Germline-derived CDR1 and CDR2 are DFQATT and SNEGSKA (reference sequence). CDR3 sequence: CSARTGNLPGELFF. CDR3 coding DNA: TGCAGTGCTCGGACAGGGAATCTCCCCGGGGAGCTGTTTTTT.

The chain recombines TRBV5-1 with TRBJ2-7, with 11 positions matching TRBD2. CDR1 SGHRS and CDR2 YFSETQ come from the germline V gene. Unmatched junction bases numbered 6, after V lost 3 bases and J lost 4 bases. The CDR3 runs to 15 residues. CDR3 sequence reads: CASSYTTSGSYEQYF. The CDR3 DNA follows: TGCGCCAGCAGCTATACCACTAGCGGGAGTTACGAGCAGTACTTC.

This clonotype was seen just once. The CDR3 DNA is TGTGCCAGCAGCGCGCAAGGGGAGAAGTCTGGCTACACCTTC. Translation: CASSAQGEKSGYTF. The J gene is TRBJ1-2, the V gene TRBV7-9, with D perhaps TRBD1 (5 bases). The CDR3 is 14 residues long. Germline lookup yields CDR1 SEHNR and CDR2 FQNEAQ (reference sequence). V was pared by 5 bases and J by 7 bases, with 17 bases between.

This chain joins TRBV7-9 and TRBJ2-3, with 7 bases aligning to TRBD2. Germline lookup yields CDR1 SEHNR and CDR2 FQNEAQ (reference sequence). The junction had 14 bases not matched to a gene; V was cut back by 4 bases and J by 10 bases. This CDR3 has 15 residues. CDR3 nucleotides: TGTGCCAGCAGCTCCCTAAGTTCGACTAGCCTCCCGCAGTATTTT. This codes for CASSSLSSTSLPQYF. The full variable domain, completed using reference TRBV7-9 and TRBJ2-3, is DTGVSQNPRHKITKRGQNVTFRCDPISEHNRLYWYRQTLGQGPEFLTYFQNEAQLEKSRLLSDRFSAERPKGSFSTLEIQRTEQGDSAMYLCASSSLSSTSLPQYFGPGTRLTVL.

The chain joins TRBV29-1 to TRBJ2-3, with a possible D match to TRBD2 (5 bases). CDR1 SQVTM and CDR2 ANQGSEA come from the germline V gene. Trimming took off 7 bases at V and 6 bases at J, with 11 bases between the two ends. This CDR3 has 11 residues. CDR3 protein: CSEREYDTQYF. CDR3 nucleotide sequence: TGCAGCGAGAGGGAGTACGATACGCAGTATTTT.